This T cell receptor beta chain was recovered during a study of CD8+CD57+ T cells in acquired aplastic anemia. CDR3 and TCR beta VDJ profiling relied on a genomic DNA template. TCRdb re-called the reads through MiXCR, storing one row per CDR3 protein. The repertoire consists of about 180,000 distinct CDR3 sequences, with around 48% occurring once and the leading ten covering over 0.95%. Sequencing was done on patients that had shown CD8+CD57+ cell expansion by flow cytometry. The germline CDR1 and CDR2 sequences are SNHLY and FYNNEI. The CDR3 totals 15 residues. Trimming cost V 7 bases and J 5 bases, with 21 bases left between them.

The rearrangement links TRBV2 to TRBJ2-7, with D maybe TRBD2 (5 bases). Sequenced sample: sorted CD4+, CD8+, or CD8+CD57+ T cells (not recorded which) from PBMCs. This TCR derives from a human donor with aplastic anemia. CDR3 nucleotides: TGTGCCAGCATCTGGGCGGGCGGGCCGAGGGACGAGCAGTACTTC. It is translated as CASIWAGGPRDEQYF.